Listed below are T cell receptor beta chains from one sample, sequenced in a study of Graves' ophthalmopathy and Graves' hyperthyroidism. A single record per CDR3 protein comes from TCRdb applying MiXCR to the multiplex PCR reads. This sample has approximately 640,000 distinct CDR3 sequences; roughly two fifths occur once, and the top ten carry over 2.5%. What was sequenced was peripheral blood. All receptors derive from an adult man with Graves' ophthalmopathy. Both conserved end residues are trimmed from each CDR3. A D gene is named only where the DNA matches it firmly.

v_call,d_call,cdr3_aa
TRBV12-3/TRBV12-4,TRBD1,ASSYSPGQGARKLF
TRBV2,.,ASSEVLDLVQTEQF
TRBV10-3,.,AISVNGRETQY
TRBV7-2,.,ASSLDPGGQETQY
TRBV25-1,.,ASSVIIRDVGETQY
TRBV25-1,TRBD1,ASRRGQGSWTEAF
TRBV2,TRBD2,ASSGRASGTETQY
TRBV29-1,TRBD1,SVDWDRVVRSSYGYT
TRBV7-8,TRBD1,ASSPKGQGEAF
TRBV29-1,TRBD1,SVAQQGARYGYT
TRBV11-1,TRBD2,ASSLVLADTGELF
TRBV7-6,.,ASNLPAESYGYT
TRBV10-2,.,ASSESIRQNTDTQY
TRBV6-1,TRBD2,ASSDAAAGVGETQY
TRBV12-3/TRBV12-4,TRBD1,ASGWTGGGSPLH
TRBV11-2,.,ASSSTWDYGYT